This TCR beta chain was recovered during a study of cytomegalovirus exposure and HLA in healthy donors. Across the study: Inside one of the first data releases sat 75 million to 100 million unique TCRs taken from HLA-typed donors.

The primer mix had 60 Vbeta and 13 Jbeta primers. Libraries were prepared by immunoSEQ multiplex PCR; TCRdb keeps only in-frame clonotypes and omits some of them. The sample's table shows under 200,000 clones. Broader study findings: Relative to the approximately 670-donor mean, N-insertions were reportedly fewer in an Asian-associated ancestry cluster in a later analysis. The listing of roughly 160 TCR beta chains classed them as cytomegalovirus-associated.

About this clone: Its antigen is currently unknown.

Germline CDR1 reads MNHNY; CDR2 reads SVGAGI (reference sequence). The CDR3 covers 14 residues. The V end was cut by 2 bases, the J end by 5 bases, with 13 bases between. This sequence was found in a man aged 25-45 years in good health and CMV-seronegative. The chain joins TRBV6-6 to TRBJ2-7, with D possibly matching TRBD2 (5 bases). Material: PBMCs. The CDR3: CASSYTAGTHEQYF. CDR3 nucleotide sequence: TGTGCCAGCAGTTACACGGCGGGTACCCACGAGCAGTACTTC.